Here is one T cell receptor (beta chain) with its context. Its antigen is unknown. A read error may account for a junction end that differs from germline. In germline, CDR1 is SGHAT, CDR2 FQNNGV. CDR3 length equals 13 residues. TCRdb reprocessed the RT-PCR reads with MiXCR, giving one entry per CDR3 protein. The sample contains over 800,000 distinct CDR3 sequences, 20% to 25% of which appear only once. This sample is part of a study of response to subunit inactivated influenza vaccine. The study's findings and limits: The authors put forward the suggestion that each seasonal influenza vaccination may bring in only a limited number of new T cells.

J is TRBJ2-7 and V is TRBV11-2, with a possible D match to TRBD2 (5 bases). Source: PBMCs from blood, taken more than 4 days after vaccination. The sequence was collected from a man aged 45 to 65 who received an inactivated influenza vaccine. CDR3 sequence reads: CASGLGGSYEQYF. Here the CDR3 DNA reads TGTGCCAGCGGCTTAGGAGGCAGCTACGAGCAGTACTTC.